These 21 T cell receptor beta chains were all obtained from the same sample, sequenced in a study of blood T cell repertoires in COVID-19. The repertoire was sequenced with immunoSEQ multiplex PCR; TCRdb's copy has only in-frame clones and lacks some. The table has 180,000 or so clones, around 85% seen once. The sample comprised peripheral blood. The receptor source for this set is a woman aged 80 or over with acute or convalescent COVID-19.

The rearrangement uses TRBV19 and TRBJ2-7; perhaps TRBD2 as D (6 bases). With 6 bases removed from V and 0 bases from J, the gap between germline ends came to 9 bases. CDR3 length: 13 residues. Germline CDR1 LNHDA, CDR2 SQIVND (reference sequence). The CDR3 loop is CASSRDSSYEQYF. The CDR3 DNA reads TGTGCCAGTAGCCGGGACTCCTCCTACGAGCAGTACTTC.

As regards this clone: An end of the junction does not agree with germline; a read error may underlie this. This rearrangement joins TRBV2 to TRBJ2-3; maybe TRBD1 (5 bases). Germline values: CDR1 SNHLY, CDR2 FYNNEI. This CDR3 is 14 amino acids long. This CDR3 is CASREDSSTDTQYF. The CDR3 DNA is TGTGCCAGCAGGGAAGACAGTAGCACAGATACGCAGTATTTT.

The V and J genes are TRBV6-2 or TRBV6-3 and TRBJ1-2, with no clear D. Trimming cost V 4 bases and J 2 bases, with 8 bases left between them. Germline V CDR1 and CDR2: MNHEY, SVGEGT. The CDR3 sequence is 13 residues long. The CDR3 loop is CASSSQRNYGYTF. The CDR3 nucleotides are TGTGCCAGCAGTTCCCAGCGAAACTATGGCTACACCTTC.

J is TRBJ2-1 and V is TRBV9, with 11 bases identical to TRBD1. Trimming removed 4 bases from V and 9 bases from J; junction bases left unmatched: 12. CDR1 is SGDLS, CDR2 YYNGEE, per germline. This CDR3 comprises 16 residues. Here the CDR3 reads CASSYSAGQGAGEQFF. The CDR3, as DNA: TGTGCCAGCAGCTATAGTGCTGGACAGGGGGCTGGTGAGCAGTTCTTC.

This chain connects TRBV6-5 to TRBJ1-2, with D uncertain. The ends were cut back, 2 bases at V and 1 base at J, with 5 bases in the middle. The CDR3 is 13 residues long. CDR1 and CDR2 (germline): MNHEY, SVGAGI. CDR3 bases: TGTGCCAGCAGTTACGTAGTTAACTATGGCTACACCTTC. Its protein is CASSYVVNYGYTF.

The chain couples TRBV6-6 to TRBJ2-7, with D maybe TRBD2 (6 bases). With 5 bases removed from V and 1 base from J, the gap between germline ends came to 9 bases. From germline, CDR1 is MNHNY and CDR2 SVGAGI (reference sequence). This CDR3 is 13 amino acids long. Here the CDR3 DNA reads TGTGCCAGCAGTACCGGGACTTCCTACGAGCAGTACTTC. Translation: CASSTGTSYEQYF.

The CDR3: CATSDRGQGATDTQYF. The CDR3 nucleotides read TGTGCCACCAGTGATCGCGGACAGGGGGCAACAGATACGCAGTATTTT. V and J are TRBV24-1 and TRBJ2-3; TRBD1 aligns across 11 bases. Trimming at V came to 3 bases and at J to 3 bases, leaving 4 bases not matched to a gene. From germline, CDR1 is KGHDR and CDR2 SFDVKD. This CDR3 contains 16 residues.

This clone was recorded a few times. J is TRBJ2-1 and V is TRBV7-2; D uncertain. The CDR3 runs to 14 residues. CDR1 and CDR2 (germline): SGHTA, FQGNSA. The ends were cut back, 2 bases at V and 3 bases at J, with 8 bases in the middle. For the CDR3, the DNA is TGTGCCAGCAGCTTATACAACAACTACAATGAGCAGTTCTTC. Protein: CASSLYNNYNEQFF.

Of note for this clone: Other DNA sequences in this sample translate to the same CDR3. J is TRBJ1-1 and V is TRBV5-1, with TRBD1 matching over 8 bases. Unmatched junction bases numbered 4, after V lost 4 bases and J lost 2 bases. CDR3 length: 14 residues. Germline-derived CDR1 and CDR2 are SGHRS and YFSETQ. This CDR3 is CASSPQGGNTEAFF. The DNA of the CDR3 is TGCGCCAGCAGCCCACAGGGGGGTAACACTGAAGCTTTCTTT.

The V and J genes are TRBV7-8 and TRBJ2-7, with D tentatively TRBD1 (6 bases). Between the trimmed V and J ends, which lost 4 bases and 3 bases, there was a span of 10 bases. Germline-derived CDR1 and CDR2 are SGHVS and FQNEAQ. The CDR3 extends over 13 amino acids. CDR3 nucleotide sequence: TGTGCCAGCAGCTCAGGACAGAGCTACGAGCAGTACTTC. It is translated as CASSSGQSYEQYF. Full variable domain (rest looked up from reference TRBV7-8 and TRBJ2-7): GAGVSQSPRYKVAKRGQDVALRCDPISGHVSLFWYQQALGQGPEFLTYFQNEAQLDKSGLPSDRFFAERPEGSVSTLKIQRTQQEDSAVYLCASSSGQSYEQYFGPGTRLTVT.

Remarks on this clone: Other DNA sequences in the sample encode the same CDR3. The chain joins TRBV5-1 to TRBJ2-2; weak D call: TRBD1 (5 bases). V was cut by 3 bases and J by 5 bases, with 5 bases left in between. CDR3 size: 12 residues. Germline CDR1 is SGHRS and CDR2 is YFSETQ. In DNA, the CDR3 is TGCGCCAGCAGCTCAGGGACCGGGGAGCTGTTTTTT. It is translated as CASSSGTGELFF.

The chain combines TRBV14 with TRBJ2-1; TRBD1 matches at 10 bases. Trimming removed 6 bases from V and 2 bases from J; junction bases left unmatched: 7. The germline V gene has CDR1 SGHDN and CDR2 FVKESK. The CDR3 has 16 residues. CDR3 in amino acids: CASRRTGTGAYNEQFF. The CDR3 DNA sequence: TGTGCCAGCAGAAGAACTGGGACAGGGGCCTACAATGAGCAGTTCTTC.

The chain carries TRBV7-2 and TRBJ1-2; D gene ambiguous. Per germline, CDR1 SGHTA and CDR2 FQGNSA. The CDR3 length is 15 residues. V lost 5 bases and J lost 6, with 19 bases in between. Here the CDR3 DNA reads TGTGCCAGCAGCCTTGACGGGGTATCAAGGGATGGCTACACCTTC. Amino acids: CASSLDGVSRDGYTF.

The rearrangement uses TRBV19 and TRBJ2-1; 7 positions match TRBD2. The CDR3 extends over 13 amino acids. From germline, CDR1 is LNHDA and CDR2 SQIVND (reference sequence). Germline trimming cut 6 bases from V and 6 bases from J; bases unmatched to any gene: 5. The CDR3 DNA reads TGTGCCAGTAGATTCACGGGGGGCAATGAGCAGTTCTTC. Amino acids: CASRFTGGNEQFF.

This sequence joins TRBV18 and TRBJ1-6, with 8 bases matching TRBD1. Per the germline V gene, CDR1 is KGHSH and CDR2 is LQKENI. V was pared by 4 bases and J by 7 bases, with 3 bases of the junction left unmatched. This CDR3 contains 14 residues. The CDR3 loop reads CASSRGQGNSPLHF. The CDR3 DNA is TGTGCCAGCTCACGCGGACAGGGCAATTCACCCCTCCACTTT.

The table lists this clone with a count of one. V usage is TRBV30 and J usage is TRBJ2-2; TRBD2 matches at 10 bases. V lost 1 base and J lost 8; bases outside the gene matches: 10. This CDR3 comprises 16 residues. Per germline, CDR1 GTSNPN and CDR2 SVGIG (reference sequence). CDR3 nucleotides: TGTGCCTGGAGTGCGGCAACTAGCGGGGCTAAGGGGGAGCTGTTTTTT. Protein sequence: CAWSAATSGAKGELFF.

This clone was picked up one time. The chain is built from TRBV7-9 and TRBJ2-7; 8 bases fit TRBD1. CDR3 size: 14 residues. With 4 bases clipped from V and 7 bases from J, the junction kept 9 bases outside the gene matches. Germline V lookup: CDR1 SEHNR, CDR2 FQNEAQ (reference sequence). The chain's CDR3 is CASSSLTGVKEQYF. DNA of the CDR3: TGTGCCAGCAGCTCTCTGACAGGGGTTAAAGAGCAGTACTTC.

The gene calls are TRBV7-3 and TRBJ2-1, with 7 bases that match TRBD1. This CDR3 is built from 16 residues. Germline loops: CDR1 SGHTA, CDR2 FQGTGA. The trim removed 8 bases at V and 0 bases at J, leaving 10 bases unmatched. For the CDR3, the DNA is TGTGCCAGCGGGACAGCCTTTATGAGCTCCTACAATGAGCAGTTCTTC. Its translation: CASGTAFMSSYNEQFF.

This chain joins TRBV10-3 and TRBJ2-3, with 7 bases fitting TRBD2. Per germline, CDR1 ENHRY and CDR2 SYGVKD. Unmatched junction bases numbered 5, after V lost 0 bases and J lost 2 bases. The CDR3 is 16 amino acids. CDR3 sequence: CAISESRAGDTDTQYF. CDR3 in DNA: TGTGCCATCAGTGAGTCAAGGGCGGGGGACACAGATACGCAGTATTTT.

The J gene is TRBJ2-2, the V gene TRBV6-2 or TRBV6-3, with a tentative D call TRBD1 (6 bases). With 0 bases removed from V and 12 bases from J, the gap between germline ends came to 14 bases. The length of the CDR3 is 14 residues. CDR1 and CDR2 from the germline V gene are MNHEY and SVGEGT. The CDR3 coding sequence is TGTGCCAGCAGTTACTCGGCAGGGGCCATTAAGCTGTTTTTT. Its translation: CASSYSAGAIKLFF.

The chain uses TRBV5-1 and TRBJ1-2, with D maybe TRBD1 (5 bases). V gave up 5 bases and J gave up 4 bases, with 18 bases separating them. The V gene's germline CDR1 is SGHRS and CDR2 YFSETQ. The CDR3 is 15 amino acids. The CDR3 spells CASRETPGGTYGYTF. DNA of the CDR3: TGCGCCAGCAGGGAGACTCCCGGGGGGACCTATGGCTACACCTTC.